Each of the 15 T cell receptor beta chains below was sequenced from the same sample in a study of T-cell memory formation after mild COVID-19. TCRdb reprocessed the 5' RACE reads with MiXCR, giving one entry per CDR3 protein. The sample lists about 360,000 distinct CDR3 sequences; approximately 15% were seen once. The sequencing sample was made of PBMCs or a T cell subset sorted from them (not recorded which). The receptors stem from a man between 18 and 29 years old who had mild COVID-19 (a few samples of this study predate the infection). Cell type and time point are not known.

This clonotype was found a few times. V is TRBV20-1 and J is TRBJ2-3; D gene uncertain. The V gene lost 8 bases and the J gene lost 2 bases, with 14 bases spanning the gap. CDR3 length: 13 residues. Germline assignment: CDR1 DFQATT and CDR2 SNEGSKA (reference sequence). CDR3 sequence: CSNVPEFTDTQYF. In DNA, the CDR3 is TGCAGTAACGTTCCGGAGTTCACAGATACGCAGTATTTT.

Written as DNA, the CDR3 is TGTGCCAGCAGTTTATCGGGACAAACTAACTATGGCTACACCTTC. Its protein product is CASSLSGQTNYGYTF. The chain employs TRBV12-3 or TRBV12-4 and TRBJ1-2; D is possibly TRBD1 (6 bases). The CDR3 consists of 15 residues. V was cut by 2 bases and J by 0 bases, with 10 bases left in between.

The rearrangement uses TRBV7-2 and TRBJ2-5; the match to TRBD1 covers 7 bases. The CDR3 sequence is 15 residues long. The germline gives CDR1 SGHTA, CDR2 FQGNSA. V shed 1 base and J 5 bases; nucleotides not matched to a gene: 7. CDR3 amino acids: CASSLGETGLETQYF. In nucleotides, the CDR3 is TGTGCCAGCAGCTTAGGGGAGACAGGGCTTGAGACCCAGTACTTC.

This chain joins TRBV5-1 and TRBJ2-1, with TRBD1 as a possible D gene (5 bases). Deletions cut 7 bases from V and 3 bases from J, with 11 bases between. Germline V CDR1 and CDR2: SGHRS, YFSETQ. The CDR3 is 13 amino acids. CDR3 bases: TGCGCCAGCGGTGTCAGGGACTACAATGAGCAGTTCTTC. The encoded protein is CASGVRDYNEQFF.

The table lists this clonotype with a few counts. V and J are TRBV5-1 and TRBJ1-3, with a possible D match to TRBD1 (5 bases). Germline V lookup: CDR1 SGHRS, CDR2 YFSETQ. V lost 4 bases and J 3 bases, leaving 11 bases between the germline ends. The CDR3 covers 14 residues. CDR3 sequence reads: CASSPRGVGNTIYF. CDR3 nucleotide sequence: TGCGCCAGCAGCCCGCGGGGCGTTGGAAACACCATATATTTT.

This clonotype appeared many times. V gene TRBV27 combines with J gene TRBJ1-1; D might be TRBD1 (5 bases). With 3 bases removed from V and 12 bases from J, the gap between germline ends came to 17 bases. This CDR3 is built from 13 residues. In germline, CDR1 is MNHEY, CDR2 SMNVEV (reference sequence). The CDR3 nucleotides read TGTGCCAGCAGTTTTATTAAGGGGCAGTGGCCTTTCTTT. It encodes CASSFIKGQWPFF.

This clonotype was detected a few times. The chain carries TRBV4-2 and TRBJ2-3, with D perhaps matching TRBD1 or TRBD2 (5 bases each). The CDR3 has 16 amino acids. Germline assignment: CDR1 LGHNA and CDR2 YNFKEQ. Trimming pared 0 bases from V and 0 bases from J, leaving 10 bases between. CDR3 DNA sequence: TGTGCCAGCAGCCAAGATGACGGGGCGAGCACAGATACGCAGTATTTT. Its translation: CASSQDDGASTDTQYF.

About this clonotype: The DNA is omitted, as the CDR3 cannot be located on it reliably, and the CDR3 follows TCRdb's listing. The V and J genes are TRBV7-4 and TRBJ1-4; TRBD1 is the table's D call and was not checked against the DNA. CDR1 is SGHVT and CDR2 is SQSDAQ in the germline V gene. Both ends counted, the CDR3 spans 17 residues. The CDR3 reads CASSLVGIPEIMKNCFF.

This clonotype occurred a few times. The chain carries TRBV7-2 and TRBJ1-1; no definite D call. Germline V gene sequence: CDR1 SGHTA, CDR2 FQGNSA. V lost 1 base to trimming and J lost 0 bases, with 18 bases between them. This CDR3 spans 18 amino acids. The CDR3 coding sequence is TGTGCCAGCAGCTTAGGGTACCCCTCCTCGGAAGTGAACACTGAAGCTTTCTTT. Amino acids: CASSLGYPSSEVNTEAFF.

This clonotype turned up a few times. J is TRBJ2-3 and V is TRBV27; D gene unclear. This CDR3 has 16 residues. Germline V gives CDR1 MNHEY, CDR2 SMNVEV (reference sequence). The V end lost 2 bases, the J end lost 4 bases, and 16 bases lay between the germline ends. CDR3 loop: CASSLRDPGRADTQYF. In DNA form, the CDR3 reads TGTGCCAGCAGTTTACGAGACCCTGGACGGGCAGATACGCAGTATTTT.

This chain connects TRBV7-9 to TRBJ1-2; D perhaps matches TRBD1 (5 bases). Trimming shortened V by 4 bases and J by 8 bases, and 11 bases separated the two germline ends. The CDR3 length is 12 residues. Germline V CDR1 and CDR2: SEHNR, FQNEAQ (reference sequence). The CDR3 spells CASSYQEGGYTF. CDR3 nucleotides: TGTGCCAGCAGCTACCAGGAGGGGGGCTACACCTTC.

This clonotype was detected a few times. The chain uses TRBV6-1 and TRBJ1-5; 8 nucleotides agree with TRBD1. The CDR3 consists of 15 residues. The V gene end was trimmed by 6 bases and the J gene end by 0 bases; junction bases not matched to a gene: 4. Germline CDR1 reads MNHNS; CDR2 reads SASEGT. This CDR3 is CASRGQGSSNQPQHF. Here the CDR3 DNA reads TGTGCCAGCAGAGGACAGGGCAGTAGCAATCAGCCCCAGCATTTT.

This clonotype was seen only a few times. The V call is TRBV12-3 or TRBV12-4, the J call TRBJ2-3; D gene uncertain. The germline V and J ends were trimmed by 2 bases and 0 bases, with 12 bases remaining between them. The CDR3 spans 16 residues. CDR3 amino acids: CASSLPPGSSTDTQYF. The CDR3 region has the DNA TGTGCCAGCAGTTTACCCCCGGGCTCTAGCACAGATACGCAGTATTTT.

The V call is TRBV12-3 or TRBV12-4, the J call TRBJ2-1, with D tentatively TRBD1 (6 bases). V was trimmed by 6 bases and J by 9 bases, leaving 24 bases between them. There are 16 residues in the CDR3. The CDR3 loop reads CASRETGIRPSPEQFF. CDR3 in DNA: TGTGCCAGCAGGGAGACAGGTATCCGACCCTCTCCTGAGCAGTTCTTC.

The gene calls are TRBV12-3 or TRBV12-4 and TRBJ2-3; D remains ambiguous. This CDR3 has 14 amino acids. V was trimmed by 6 bases and J by 0 bases, leaving 10 bases between them. CDR3 residues: CASRWWASTDTQYF. As DNA, the CDR3 is TGTGCCAGCAGGTGGTGGGCCAGCACAGATACGCAGTATTTT.